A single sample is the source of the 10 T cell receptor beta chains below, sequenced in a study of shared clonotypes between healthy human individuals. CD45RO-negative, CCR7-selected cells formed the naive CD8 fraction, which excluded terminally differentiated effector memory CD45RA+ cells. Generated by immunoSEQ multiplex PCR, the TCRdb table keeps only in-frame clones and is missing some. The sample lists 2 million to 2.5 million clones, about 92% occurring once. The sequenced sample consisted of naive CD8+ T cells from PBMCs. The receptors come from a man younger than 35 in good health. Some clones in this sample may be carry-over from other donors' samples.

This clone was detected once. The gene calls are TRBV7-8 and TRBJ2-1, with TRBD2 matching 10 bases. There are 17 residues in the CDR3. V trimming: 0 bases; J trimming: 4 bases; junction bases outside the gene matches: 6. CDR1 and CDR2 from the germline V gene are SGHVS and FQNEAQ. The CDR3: CASSLARGLAAYNEQFF. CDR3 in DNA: TGTGCCAGCAGCTTAGCCCGAGGACTAGCGGCGTACAATGAGCAGTTCTTC.

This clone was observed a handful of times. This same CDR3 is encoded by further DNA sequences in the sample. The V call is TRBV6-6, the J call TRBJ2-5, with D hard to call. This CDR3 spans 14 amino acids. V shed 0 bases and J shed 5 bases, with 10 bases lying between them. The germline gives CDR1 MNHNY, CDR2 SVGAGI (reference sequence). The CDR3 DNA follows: TGTGCCAGCAGTTACTCCCCGGGTGGGGAGACCCAGTACTTC. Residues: CASSYSPGGETQYF.

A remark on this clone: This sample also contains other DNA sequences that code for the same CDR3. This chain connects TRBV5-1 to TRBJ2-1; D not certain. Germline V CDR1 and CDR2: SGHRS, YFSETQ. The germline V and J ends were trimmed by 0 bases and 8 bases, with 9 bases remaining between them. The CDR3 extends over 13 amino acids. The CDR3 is CASSLGLVDEQFF. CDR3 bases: TGCGCCAGCAGCTTGGGGCTGGTGGATGAGCAGTTCTTC.

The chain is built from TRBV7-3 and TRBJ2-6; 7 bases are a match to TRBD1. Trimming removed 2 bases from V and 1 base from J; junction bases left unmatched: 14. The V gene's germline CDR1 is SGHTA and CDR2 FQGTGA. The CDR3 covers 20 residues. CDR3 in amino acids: CASSLPHPDRSSSGANVLTF. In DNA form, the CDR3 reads TGTGCCAGCAGCTTACCGCACCCGGACAGGTCCTCGTCTGGGGCCAACGTCCTGACTTTC.

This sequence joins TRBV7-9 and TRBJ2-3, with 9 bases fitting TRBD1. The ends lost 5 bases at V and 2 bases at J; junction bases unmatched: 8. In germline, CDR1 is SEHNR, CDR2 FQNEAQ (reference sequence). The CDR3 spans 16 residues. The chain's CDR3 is CASSSPGQGLTDTQYF. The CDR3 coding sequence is TGTGCCAGCAGCAGCCCGGGACAGGGACTCACAGATACGCAGTATTTT.

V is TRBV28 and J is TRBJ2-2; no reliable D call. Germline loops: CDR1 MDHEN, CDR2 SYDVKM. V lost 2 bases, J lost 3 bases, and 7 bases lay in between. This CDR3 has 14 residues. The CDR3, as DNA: TGTGCCAGCAGTTTACTTACTTACACCGGGGAGCTGTTTTTT. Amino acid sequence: CASSLLTYTGELFF.

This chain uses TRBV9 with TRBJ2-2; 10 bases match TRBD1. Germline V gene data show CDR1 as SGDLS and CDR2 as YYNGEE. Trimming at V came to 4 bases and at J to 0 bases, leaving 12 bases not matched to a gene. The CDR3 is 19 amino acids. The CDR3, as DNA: TGTGCCAGCAGCTCTCCAGACAGGGGGCCTATCGCGAACACCGGGGAGCTGTTTTTT. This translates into CASSSPDRGPIANTGELFF. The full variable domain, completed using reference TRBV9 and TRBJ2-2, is DSGVTQTPKHLITATGQRVTLRCSPRSGDLSVYWYQQSLDQGLQFLIQYYNGEERAKGNILERFSAQQFPDLHSELNLSSLELGDSALYFCASSSPDRGPIANTGELFFGEGSRLTVL.

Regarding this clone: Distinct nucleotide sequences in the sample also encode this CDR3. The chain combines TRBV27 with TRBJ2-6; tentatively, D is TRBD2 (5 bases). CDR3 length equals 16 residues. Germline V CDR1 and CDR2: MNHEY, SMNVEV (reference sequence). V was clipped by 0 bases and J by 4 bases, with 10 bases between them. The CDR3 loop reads CASSLSGGAGANVLTF. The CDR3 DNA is TGTGCCAGCAGTTTATCTGGAGGCGCCGGGGCCAACGTCCTGACTTTC. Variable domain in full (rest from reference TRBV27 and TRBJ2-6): EAQVTQNPRYLITVTGKKLTVTCSQNMNHEYMSWYRQDPGLGLRQIYYSMNVEVTDKGDVPEGYKVSRKEKRNFPLILESPSPNQTSLYFCASSLSGGAGANVLTFGAGSRLTVL.

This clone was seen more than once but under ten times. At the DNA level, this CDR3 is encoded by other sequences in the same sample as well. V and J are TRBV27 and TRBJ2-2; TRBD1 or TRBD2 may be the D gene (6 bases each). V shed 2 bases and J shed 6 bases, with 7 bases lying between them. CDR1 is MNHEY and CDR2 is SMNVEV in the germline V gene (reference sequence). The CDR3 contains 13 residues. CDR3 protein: CASSLRGPGELFF. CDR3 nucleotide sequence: TGTGCCAGCAGTTTACGGGGGCCCGGGGAGCTGTTTTTT.

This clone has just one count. CDR3 nucleotides: TGTGCCAGCAGTTCTCCCTGGGCGGGACAAGGAGATGGCTACACCTTC. Encoded protein: CASSSPWAGQGDGYTF. The chain couples TRBV27 to TRBJ1-2; D might be TRBD1 (6 bases). The V and J ends lost 4 bases and 6 bases respectively, with 21 bases between them. The CDR3 extends over 16 amino acids. Germline values: CDR1 MNHEY, CDR2 SMNVEV (reference sequence).